A selection of T cell receptor beta chains follows, all from one sample in a study of tumor and adjacent non-tumor tissue in lung cancer. TCRdb analysed the multiplex PCR reads with MiXCR anew, one entry per CDR3 protein. The data contain tens of thousands of distinct CDR3 sequences, 67% of them singletons. Sequencing used lung tumor tissue. The receptors here all came from a man aged 60-69 years with non-small cell lung cancer. Each CDR3 is given with its conserved first and last residue. D genes are given only for firm matches. Not every row has a clone size; where given, it reads once, few, many or a size class.

TRBV6-2/TRBV6-3	TRBD1	TRBJ1-1	-	CSSRYHRGLNTKAFF	TGTTCCAGCAGATACCACAGGGGGCTCAACACTAAAGCTTTCTTT
TRBV5-7	TRBD1	TRBJ2-2	-	CASSPILDRGLTGEPFF	TGTGCCAGCAGCCCAATCCTCGACAGGGGGCTTACAGGGGAGCCGTTTTTT
TRBV6-6	TRBD2	TRBJ2-7	-	CAYSFVSGGYEQYF	TGTGCCTACAGTTTCGTTAGCGGGGGCTACGAGCAGTACTTC
TRBV7-2	-	TRBJ2-5	many	CASSLASASRVETQYF	TGTGCCAGCAGCTTAGCCTCGGCTAGTCGGGTGGAGACCCAGTACTTC
TRBV29-1	-	TRBJ1-1	-	CSVARTPETEAFF	TGCAGCGTTGCCAGGACACCGGAGACTGAAGCTTTCTTT
TRBV6-2/TRBV6-3	TRBD1	TRBJ1-1	-	CASRRPGQGGTQAIF	TGTGCCAGCAGACGCCCGGGACAGGGAGGCACTCAAGCTATCTTT
TRBV29-1	-	TRBJ2-5	-	CNVAPTGQETQYF	TGCAACGTCGCCCCGACAGGACAAGAGACCCAATACTTC
TRBV6-2/TRBV6-3	TRBD2	TRBJ2-2	-	CASSWTSGSVGELYF	TGTGCCAGCAGCTGGACTAGCGGGAGTGTCGGGGAGCTCTATTTT
TRBV7-8	-	TRBJ2-7	-	CDSSDDLARSYEQYF	TGTGACAGCAGCGATGACCTAGCGAGGTCCTACGAGCAGTACTTC
TRBV6-2/TRBV6-3	-	TRBJ1-6	-	CASSEGYYNTPLHF	TGTGCCAGCAGCGAAGGATACTATAACACACCCCTCCACTTT
TRBV6-5	-	TRBJ2-3	many	CASSYSGERYTDTQYF	TGTGCCAGCAGTTACTCGGGCGAGCGGTACACAGATACGCAGTATTTT
TRBV5-5	TRBD1	TRBJ1-1	many	CASSLAPGQIPINTEAFF	TGTGCCAGCAGCTTGGCCCCGGGACAGATTCCGATCAACACTGAAGCTTTCTTT
TRBV12-3/TRBV12-4	-	TRBJ1-5	many	CASTTGFNQPQHF	TGTGCCAGCACGACAGGCTTCAATCAGCCCCAGCATTTT
TRBV11-1	-	TRBJ2-2	few	CVSSQTRNTGELFF	TGTGTCAGCAGCCAAACACGGAACACCGGGGAGCTGTTTTTT
TRBV4-1	-	TRBJ2-1	-	CASSHRSSSYIEQFF	TGCGCCAGCAGCCATAGGTCCAGCTCCTACATTGAGCAGTTCTTC
TRBV10-3	-	TRBJ1-6	many	CAIREDNSPLHF	TGTGCCATCAGGGAAGATAATTCACCCCTCCACTTT
TRBV28	TRBD1	TRBJ2-2	many	CASRRGTRTGELFF	TGTGCCAGTCGCAGGGGGACACGCACCGGGGAGCTGTTTTTT
TRBV6-1	TRBD2	TRBJ2-1	many	CASRTSGRSDEQFF	TGTGCCAGCAGGACTAGCGGGAGGTCCGATGAGCAGTTCTTC
TRBV4-3	-	TRBJ1-4	-	CASSQDGHGGEKLFF	TGCGCCAGCAGTCAGGATGGACACGGAGGGGAAAAACTGTTTTTT
TRBV6-6	-	TRBJ1-1	many	CASSYRGENTEAFF	TGTGCCAGCAGTTACCGGGGGGAGAACACTGAAGCTTTCTTT
TRBV4-3	-	TRBJ1-6	-	CANSQATASYNSSLHF	TGCGCCAACAGCCAAGCGACGGCTTCCTATAATTCATCCCTCCACTTT